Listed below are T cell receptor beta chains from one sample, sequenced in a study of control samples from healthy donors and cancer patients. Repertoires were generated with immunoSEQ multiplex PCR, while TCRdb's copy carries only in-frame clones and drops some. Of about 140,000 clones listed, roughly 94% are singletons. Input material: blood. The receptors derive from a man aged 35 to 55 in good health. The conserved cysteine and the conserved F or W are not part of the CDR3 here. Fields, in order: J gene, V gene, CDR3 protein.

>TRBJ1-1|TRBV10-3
AISESGTRNTEAF
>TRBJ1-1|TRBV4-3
ASSQDGENTEAF
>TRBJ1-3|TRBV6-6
ASTFEQGTGNTIY
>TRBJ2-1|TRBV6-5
ASSLTSGAYNEQF
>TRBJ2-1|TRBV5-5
ASSRLTSGAYNEQF
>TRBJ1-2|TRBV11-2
ASSSRSEGGSVYGYT
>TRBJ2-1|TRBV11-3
ASSLDVTGLRAGEQF
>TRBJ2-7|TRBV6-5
ASSFTSGSRYEQY
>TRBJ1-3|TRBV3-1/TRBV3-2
ASSPLRGPGNTIY
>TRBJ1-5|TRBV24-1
ATSPQGPFNQPQH
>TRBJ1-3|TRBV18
ASSPPLGTGADDSGNTIY
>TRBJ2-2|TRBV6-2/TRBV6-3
ASSSTRFNTGELF
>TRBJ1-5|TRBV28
ASRAAGGYQPQH
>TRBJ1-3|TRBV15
ATSIPEDTIY
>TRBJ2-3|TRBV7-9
ASSSSPDRRTDTQY
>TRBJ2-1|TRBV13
ASSSDGSPLYNEQF
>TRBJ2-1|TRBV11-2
ASSSLDRGGSYNEQF
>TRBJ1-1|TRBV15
ATSRENRDGAEAF
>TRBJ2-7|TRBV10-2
ASTTLAGGSYEQY
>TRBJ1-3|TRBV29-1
SVVWQDSGNTIY
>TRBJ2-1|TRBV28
ASSFDSGWGGEQF
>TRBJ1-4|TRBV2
ASSAGTGLSNEKLF
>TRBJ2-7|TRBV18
ASSPDSFSSYEQY
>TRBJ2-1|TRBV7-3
ASTLSGGNEQF
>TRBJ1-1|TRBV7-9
ASSFEGLNTEAF
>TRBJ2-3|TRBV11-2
ASSFGTASTDTQY
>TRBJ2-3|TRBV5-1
ASSDRQGGVHTDTQY
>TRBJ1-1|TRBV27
ASSLLSDHTEAF
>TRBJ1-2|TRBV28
ASSYQGADYGYT
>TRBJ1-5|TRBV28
ASILSPYSNQPQH
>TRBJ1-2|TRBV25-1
ASSEPQGVGYT
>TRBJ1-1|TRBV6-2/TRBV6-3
ASSYSWPVEAF
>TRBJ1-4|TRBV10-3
AISRNSIQGTNEKLF
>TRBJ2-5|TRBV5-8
ASSSRTGGMETQY
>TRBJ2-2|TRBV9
ASSVGMKGGTGELF
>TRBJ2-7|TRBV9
ASSVAGDTYEQY
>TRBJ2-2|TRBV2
ASRGQGGRAGELF
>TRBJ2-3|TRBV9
ASSQPAEGTQY
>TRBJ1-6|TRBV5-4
ASSLEGRGSYNSPLH
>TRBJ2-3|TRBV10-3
AISATDTQY
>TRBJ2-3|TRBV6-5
ASGSGSTDTQY
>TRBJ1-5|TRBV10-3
AISEFQLSDQPQH
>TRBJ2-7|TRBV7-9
ASSLMSTTSYEQY
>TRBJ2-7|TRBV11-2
ASTLGGGLSYEQY
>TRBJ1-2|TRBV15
ATSRDKGEHGYT
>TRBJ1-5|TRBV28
ASSLRAPTTQH
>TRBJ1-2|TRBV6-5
ASSYRGTDGYT
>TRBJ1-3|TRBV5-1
ASSPASPWDTIY
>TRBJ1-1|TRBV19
ASSTGLTQMNTEAF
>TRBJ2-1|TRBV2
ASSGGAREQF
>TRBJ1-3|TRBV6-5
ASSPRGMGNTIY
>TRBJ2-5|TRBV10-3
AISESMGTPQETQY
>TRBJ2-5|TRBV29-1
SGDLATESGQETQY
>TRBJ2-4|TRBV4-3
ASSPSTGVLNIQY
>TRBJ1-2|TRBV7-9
ASSLVPRDRGLEGYT
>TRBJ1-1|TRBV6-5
ASSYSGVNTEAF
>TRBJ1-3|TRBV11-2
ASSLQTGAGYTIY
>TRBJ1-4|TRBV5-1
ASSLEGGKLF
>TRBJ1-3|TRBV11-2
ASSSPFDTAGNTIY
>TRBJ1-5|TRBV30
AWRQGSLIGQPQH